Each of the 19 T cell receptor beta chains below was sequenced from the same sample in a study of blood T cell repertoires in COVID-19. Only in-frame clones appear in the TCRdb table, and some are missing; sequencing was by immunoSEQ multiplex PCR. The table has around 260,000 clones, around 86% seen once; the top ten hold around 5.1%. Sequencing was performed on peripheral blood. The receptors originated from a woman aged 60 to 75 with COVID-19, enrolled during active disease.

This chain connects TRBV18 to TRBJ1-1; D unclear. This CDR3 has 15 amino acids. Germline assignment: CDR1 KGHSH and CDR2 LQKENI. Trimming took off 6 bases at V and 1 base at J, with 15 bases between the two ends. The CDR3 sequence: CASSPLGGTNTEAFF. In DNA, the CDR3 is TGTGCCAGCTCGCCGTTGGGAGGCACGAACACTGAAGCTTTCTTT.

Notes on this clone: The sample carries other DNA sequences with the same CDR3. The rearrangement links TRBV27 to TRBJ1-6; D is unclear. Germline CDR1 and CDR2: MNHEY and SMNVEV (reference sequence). The CDR3 consists of 12 residues. Trimming pared 5 bases from V and 7 bases from J, leaving 6 bases between. The CDR3 reads CASSLLNSPLHF. In DNA, the CDR3 is TGTGCCAGCAGTCTCTTAAATTCACCCCTCCACTTT.

The chain is built from TRBV27 and TRBJ2-2; 8 bases map to TRBD1. The junction had 7 bases not matched to a gene; V was cut back by 6 bases and J by 7 bases. The CDR3 is 14 residues long. Germline CDR1 MNHEY, CDR2 SMNVEV (reference sequence). CDR3 bases: TGTGCCAGCAGCCGACAGGGGTCTATCGGGGAGCTGTTTTTT. Translating it yields CASSRQGSIGELFF.

The sample holds a few counts of this clone. The rearrangement uses TRBV7-2 and TRBJ2-7; 11 positions agree with TRBD2. Per germline, CDR1 SGHTA and CDR2 FQGNSA. The CDR3 has 16 amino acids. V gave up 3 bases and J gave up 5 bases; unmatched junction bases: 9. The CDR3 DNA sequence: TGTGCCAGCAGCTTTCGAACTAGCGGGAGAGGCGACGAGCAGTACTTC. Amino acid sequence: CASSFRTSGRGDEQYF.

This rearrangement joins TRBV30 to TRBJ2-2; D is perhaps TRBD2 (6 bases). Between the trimmed V and J ends, which lost 3 bases and 2 bases, there was a span of 10 bases. Germline CDR1 GTSNPN, CDR2 SVGIG (reference sequence). This CDR3 region has 14 residues. CDR3 in amino acids: CAWRVSGNTGELFF. CDR3 coding DNA: TGTGCCTGGAGAGTTAGCGGAAACACCGGGGAGCTGTTTTTT.

This chain uses TRBV6-5 with TRBJ1-4; maybe TRBD1 (6 bases). The CDR3 has 15 amino acids. V shed 5 bases and J shed 3 bases, with 13 bases lying between them. Germline assignment: CDR1 MNHEY and CDR2 SVGAGI. The CDR3 DNA is TGTGCCAGCAGTATAACAGGGTCGGCTAATGAAAAACTGTTTTTT. Translation: CASSITGSANEKLFF.

V usage is TRBV30 and J usage is TRBJ2-7, with D tentatively TRBD2 (6 bases). Germline loops: CDR1 GTSNPN, CDR2 SVGIG (reference sequence). The germline V and J ends were trimmed by 1 base and 3 bases, with 28 bases remaining between them. The CDR3 sequence is 19 residues long. The CDR3 DNA reads as TGTGCCTGGAGTGGCTTTGTATTGTCAGGCGGGAAACGGGTCTACGAGCAGTACTTC. Translated: CAWSGFVLSGGKRVYEQYF.

The chain uses TRBV11-2 and TRBJ2-5, with 7 positions matching TRBD1. V shed 2 bases and J 5 bases; nucleotides not matched to a gene: 8. CDR1 SGHAT and CDR2 FQNNGV come from the germline V gene. The CDR3 has 15 amino acids. The chain's CDR3 is CASSLRLTGVETQYF. The CDR3 DNA follows: TGTGCCAGCAGCTTACGCCTCACAGGGGTCGAGACCCAGTACTTC.

The chain carries TRBV9 and TRBJ2-7; weak D call: TRBD1 (5 bases). Germline V gives CDR1 SGDLS, CDR2 YYNGEE. The CDR3 has 13 residues. Trimming stripped 4 bases from V and 4 bases from J, with 12 bases between. The CDR3 is CASSPPAGYEQYF. The CDR3 nucleotides are TGTGCCAGCAGCCCCCCGGCAGGGTACGAGCAGTACTTC.

The chain has TRBV7-2 and TRBJ2-7; D remains ambiguous. In germline, CDR1 is SGHTA, CDR2 FQGNSA. The CDR3 is 13 residues long. Trimming left V 3 bases short and J 4 bases short, with 10 bases between. CDR3 in DNA: TGTGCCAGCAGCTTTGAACTTCAATACGAGCAGTACTTC. Translated, it gives CASSFELQYEQYF.

The rearrangement uses TRBV11-2 and TRBJ2-7, with 14 bases lining up with TRBD2. Germline-derived CDR1 and CDR2 are SGHAT and FQNNGV. This CDR3 region has 15 residues. Trimming removed 5 bases from V and 6 bases from J; junction bases left unmatched: 6. The CDR3 is CASSISGLAGGEQYF. The CDR3 DNA is TGTGCCAGCAGCATTAGCGGACTAGCGGGAGGCGAGCAGTACTTC.

The J gene is TRBJ2-1, the V gene TRBV28; 11 nucleotides agree with TRBD2. Germline values: CDR1 MDHEN, CDR2 SYDVKM. V shed 6 bases and J 2 bases; nucleotides not matched to a gene: 3. The CDR3 is 15 amino acids. CDR3 coding DNA: TGTGCCAGCAGGACGGGACTAGCGGCCTACAATGAGCAGTTCTTC. Amino acids: CASRTGLAAYNEQFF.

The gene calls are TRBV30 and TRBJ1-5; weak D call: TRBD1 (6 bases). The V end lost 1 base, the J end lost 10 bases, and 11 bases lay between the germline ends. The germline gives CDR1 GTSNPN, CDR2 SVGIG (reference sequence). The CDR3 is made up of 12 amino acids. CDR3 in amino acids: CAWSANRVPQHF. In DNA form, the CDR3 reads TGTGCCTGGAGTGCAAACAGGGTACCCCAGCATTTT.

CDR3 DNA: TGTGCCAGCAGCCGACAGGGTCTTGATTACACCTTC. Protein sequence: CASSRQGLDYTF. The gene calls are TRBV12-3 or TRBV12-4 and TRBJ1-2, with TRBD1 matching over 7 bases. The CDR3 sequence is 12 residues long. Trimming cost V 6 bases and J 11 bases; bases outside gene matches: 9.

V is TRBV10-3 and J is TRBJ2-5, with D tentatively TRBD1 (6 bases). The germline V gene encodes CDR1 ENHRY and CDR2 SYGVKD. CDR3 length: 14 residues. Deletions cut 6 bases from V and 2 bases from J, with 13 bases between. The CDR3, as DNA: TGTGCCATCAGGAGTACAGGGAAACAAGAGACCCAGTACTTC. The encoded protein is CAIRSTGKQETQYF.

V and J are TRBV5-1 and TRBJ1-3; 7 nucleotides match TRBD1. CDR3 length: 16 amino acids. The V gene's germline CDR1 is SGHRS and CDR2 YFSETQ. With 0 bases clipped from V and 0 bases from J, the junction kept 3 bases outside the gene matches. The CDR3 region is CASSLGGTASGNTIYF. In DNA, the CDR3 is TGCGCCAGCAGCTTGGGCGGGACAGCCTCTGGAAACACCATATATTTT.

The chain employs TRBV28 and TRBJ1-2; no definite D call. Trimming removed 8 bases at V and 4 bases at J, with 11 bases between. This CDR3 comprises 12 residues. Germline V gives CDR1 MDHEN, CDR2 SYDVKM. In nucleotides, the CDR3 is TGTGCCAGCCGACGGGAAACCTATGGCTACACCTTC. This codes for CASRRETYGYTF.

V usage is TRBV2 and J usage is TRBJ2-5; 7 bases map to TRBD1. The V gene end was trimmed by 5 bases and the J gene end by 2 bases; junction bases not matched to a gene: 5. The CDR3 is 14 residues long. Germline V lookup: CDR1 SNHLY, CDR2 FYNNEI. CDR3 in amino acids: CASSMTGWQETQYF. CDR3 bases: TGTGCCAGCAGTATGACAGGGTGGCAAGAGACCCAGTACTTC.

This rearrangement joins TRBV11-2 to TRBJ2-7; TRBD1 matches at 8 bases. Germline trimming cut 1 base from V and 0 bases from J; bases unmatched to any gene: 11. The germline gives CDR1 SGHAT, CDR2 FQNNGV. This CDR3 comprises 18 residues. This CDR3 is CASSLAGQGKTRSYEQYF. CDR3 nucleotide sequence: TGTGCCAGCAGCTTAGCCGGACAGGGCAAAACCCGCTCCTACGAGCAGTACTTC.